Below, 23 T cell receptor beta chains from the same sample are listed, as sequenced in a study of Ad26.COV2.S vaccination and SARS-CoV-2 variants. Sequenced by immunoSEQ multiplex PCR; TCRdb stores in-frame clones only, minus some. Of 400,000 to 450,000 clones in the sample, around 91% are singletons; the top ten hold about 4.4%. Sample treatment: about 20 received Ad26.COV2.S at low or high dose, single or two shots; about 5 received placebo; per-sample allocation not given. On day 63 after the first injection, vaccine and placebo recipients gave samples. The material sequenced was peripheral blood, taken in a trial of Ad26.COV2.S vaccine versus placebo. Receptors originate from a person aged 18 to 59 who received the Ad26.COV2.S COVID-19 vaccine or a placebo.

The V gene is TRBV7-6, the J gene TRBJ2-7; 10 bases are shared with TRBD2. CDR1 and CDR2 (germline): SGHVS, FNYEAQ. Losses at the gene ends were 5 bases for V and 6 bases for J; bases not matched to a gene: 10. The CDR3 sequence is 15 residues long. CDR3 amino acids: CASSPRTSGFSEQYF. CDR3 coding DNA: TGTGCCAGCAGCCCCCGGACTAGCGGATTCTCCGAGCAGTACTTC. Complete variable domain (other parts from reference TRBV7-6 and TRBJ2-7): GAGVSQSPRYKVTKRGQDVALRCDPISGHVSLYWYRQALGQGPEFLTYFNYEAQQDKSGLPNDRFSAERPEGSISTLTIQRTEQRDSAMYRCASSPRTSGFSEQYFGPGTRLTVT.

This chain connects TRBV27 to TRBJ2-2; TRBD1 matches at 9 bases. The germline gives CDR1 MNHEY, CDR2 SMNVEV (reference sequence). The length of the CDR3 is 15 residues. After removal of 6 bases from V and 4 bases from J, the junction contained 6 bases not matched to a gene. CDR3 loop: CASRPGTGTTGELFF. CDR3 coding DNA: TGTGCCAGCAGACCCGGGACAGGGACCACCGGGGAGCTGTTTTTT.

V and J are TRBV28 and TRBJ2-7; D gene uncertain. The CDR3 is made up of 14 amino acids. The ends were cut back, 2 bases at V and 5 bases at J, with 13 bases in the middle. From germline, CDR1 is MDHEN and CDR2 SYDVKM. The CDR3 coding sequence is TGTGCCAGCAGTTTAGCGCGTAGCAGAGACGAGCAGTACTTC. Encoded protein: CASSLARSRDEQYF.

V gene TRBV3-1 (or the pseudogene TRBV3-2) combines with J gene TRBJ2-1; D is unresolved. Trimming shortened V by 3 bases and J by 4 bases, and 10 bases separated the two germline ends. Per the germline V gene, CDR1 is LGHDT and CDR2 is YNNKEL (reference sequence). This CDR3 comprises 14 residues. The CDR3: CASSQKELYNEQFF. CDR3 DNA sequence: TGTGCCAGCAGCCAGAAAGAACTATACAATGAGCAGTTCTTC.

V gene TRBV7-2 combines with J gene TRBJ2-7; a weak D match, TRBD2 (5 bases). Germline assignment: CDR1 SGHTA and CDR2 FQGNSA. CDR3 length equals 13 residues. Trimming took 10 bases from V and 0 from J, leaving 13 bases between them. The CDR3 protein is CAINVGSSYEQYF. Written as DNA, the CDR3 is TGTGCCATTAACGTGGGGAGCTCCTACGAGCAGTACTTC.

This clone occurred once. The chain couples TRBV28 to TRBJ1-1; possibly TRBD1 for D (5 bases). The germline CDR1 and CDR2 sequences are MDHEN and SYDVKM. Trimming shortened V by 2 bases and J by 6 bases, and 7 bases separated the two germline ends. The CDR3 loop spans 12 amino acids. Here the CDR3 reads CASSLIRAEAFF. CDR3 DNA: TGTGCCAGCAGTTTAATCAGGGCTGAAGCTTTCTTT.

V gene TRBV6-6 combines with J gene TRBJ2-1; TRBD2 matches at 13 bases. The CDR3 covers 16 residues. CDR1 is MNHNY, CDR2 SVGAGI, per germline (reference sequence). V trimming: 7 bases; J trimming: 7 bases; junction bases outside the gene matches: 10. The CDR3 here is CASKRAGTSGKNEQFF. The DNA of the CDR3 is TGTGCCAGCAAGAGAGCCGGGACTAGCGGGAAGAATGAGCAGTTCTTC.

J is TRBJ1-1 and V is TRBV9; 7 bases map to TRBD1. The germline V gene has CDR1 SGDLS and CDR2 YYNGEE. The length of the CDR3 is 17 residues. The junction had 11 bases not matched to a gene; V was cut back by 0 bases and J by 3 bases. As DNA, the CDR3 is TGTGCCAGCAGCGTAGAGGGTGGGGGACAGTCATACACTGAAGCTTTCTTT. Translating it yields CASSVEGGGQSYTEAFF.

The V gene is TRBV6-2 or TRBV6-3, the J gene TRBJ2-1, with 9 bases matching TRBD2. Germline assignment: CDR1 MNHEY and CDR2 SVGEGT. The CDR3 length is 16 residues. The V and J ends lost 2 bases and 6 bases, in that order; junction bases with no gene match: 8. CDR3 nucleotides: TGTGCCAGCAGTTACGGAGCGGGAGGTGGGGTCAATGAGCAGTTCTTC. Protein product: CASSYGAGGGVNEQFF.

The chain uses TRBV10-3 and TRBJ2-7, with 10 bases lining up with TRBD1. The CDR3 sequence is 14 residues long. Germline V gene lookup returns CDR1 ENHRY and CDR2 SYGVKD. Trimming at V came to 6 bases and at J to 6 bases, leaving 8 bases not matched to a gene. The CDR3 region has the DNA TGTGCCATCAGCTCCGGGACAGGGGCCTCCGAGCAGTACTTC. It specifies CAISSGTGASEQYF.

The chain has TRBV6-5 and TRBJ2-7, with 9 bases identical to TRBD2. Per germline, CDR1 MNHEY and CDR2 SVGAGI. After removal of 11 bases from V and 4 bases from J, the junction contained 9 bases not matched to a gene. CDR3 length equals 13 residues. The DNA for the CDR3 is TGTGCCGCCCGGACTAGCGACTTGTACGAGCAGTACTTC. It specifies CAARTSDLYEQYF.

The chain joins TRBV24-1 to TRBJ2-3, with D hard to call. The CDR3 has 14 residues. Germline CDR1 and CDR2: KGHDR and SFDVKD. Trimming stripped 3 bases from V and 0 bases from J, with 6 bases between. DNA for the CDR3: TGTGCCACCAGTGATCCGAAGAGCACAGATACGCAGTATTTT. It yields the protein CATSDPKSTDTQYF.

V and J are TRBV29-1 and TRBJ2-1; no clear D. V was clipped by 7 bases and J by 0 bases, with 13 bases between them. This CDR3 has 14 amino acids. Germline CDR1 reads SQVTM; CDR2 reads ANQGSEA. This chain's CDR3 is CSERHSSSYNEQFF. The CDR3 coding sequence is TGCAGCGAACGCCATTCGAGCTCCTACAATGAGCAGTTCTTC.

A word on this clone: One end of the junction does not line up with germline, which may come from a read error. This chain joins TRBV5-5 and TRBJ1-6; D gene ambiguous. Germline V lookup: CDR1 SGHKS, CDR2 YYEKEE (reference sequence). This CDR3 is built from 13 residues. CDR3 nucleotides: TGTGCCAGCAGCACGGCCCCGACTGGGCCGAAAGAATTT. It codes for CASSTAPTGPKEF. Complete variable domain (other parts from reference TRBV5-5 and TRBJ1-6): DAGVTQSPTHLIKTRGQQVTLRCSPISGHKSVSWYQQVLGQGPQFIFQYYEKEERGRGNFPDRFSARQFPNYSSELNVNALLLGDSALYLCASSTAPTGPKEFGNGTRLTVT.

The chain recombines TRBV29-1 with TRBJ2-7; tentative D call: TRBD2 (5 bases). This CDR3 spans 11 amino acids. The germline V gene has CDR1 SQVTM and CDR2 ANQGSEA. V lost 7 bases, J lost 4 bases, and 11 bases lay in between. CDR3 amino acids: CSALGDYEQYF. CDR3 sequence (DNA): TGCAGCGCTTTGGGAGATTACGAGCAGTACTTC.

This clone has just a few counts. Written as DNA, the CDR3 is TGCGCCAGCAGCCAGACAGTTAGCTCCTACGAGCAGTACTTC. Its translation: CASSQTVSSYEQYF. The chain combines TRBV4-3 with TRBJ2-7; tentatively, D is TRBD1 (5 bases). The germline V gene encodes CDR1 LGHNA and CDR2 YSLEER. The CDR3 covers 14 residues. With 3 bases removed from V and 0 bases from J, the gap between germline ends came to 9 bases.

The V gene is TRBV27, the J gene TRBJ2-1; 8 bases line up with TRBD1. Germline V gene sequence: CDR1 MNHEY, CDR2 SMNVEV (reference sequence). After removal of 5 bases from V and 4 bases from J, the junction contained 7 bases not matched to a gene. This CDR3 spans 15 amino acids. CDR3 amino acids: CASSPGQGPYNEQFF. The CDR3 DNA reads as TGTGCCAGCAGTCCCGGACAGGGCCCATACAATGAGCAGTTCTTC.

This clone was observed a few times. V and J are TRBV7-8 and TRBJ2-7; 8 bases line up with TRBD2. Looked up from germline, CDR1 is SGHVS and CDR2 is FQNEAQ. V gave up 5 bases and J gave up 7 bases; unmatched junction bases: 7. This CDR3 is built from 13 residues. The CDR3 sequence: CASSPGLALEQYF. Written as DNA, the CDR3 is TGTGCCAGCAGCCCTGGACTAGCTCTGGAGCAGTACTTC.

The J gene is TRBJ2-1, the V gene TRBV9; a weak D match, TRBD2 (8 bases). V was clipped by 0 bases and J by 5 bases, with 18 bases between them. The germline CDR1 and CDR2 sequences are SGDLS and YYNGEE. The CDR3 runs to 17 residues. CDR3: CASSVAREGAQDNEQFF. CDR3 nucleotide sequence: TGTGCCAGCAGCGTAGCCCGGGAGGGGGCCCAAGACAATGAGCAGTTCTTC.

This clone has only a few counts. V gene TRBV7-3 combines with J gene TRBJ1-2, with 8 nucleotides matching TRBD1. CDR3 length: 15 amino acids. Germline CDR1 SGHTA, CDR2 FQGTGA. V gave up 5 bases and J gave up 3 bases; unmatched junction bases: 8. The chain's CDR3 is CASSPRPGGDYGYTF. The DNA of the CDR3 is TGTGCCAGCAGCCCCCGGCCAGGGGGCGACTATGGCTACACCTTC.

The chain combines TRBV11-2 with TRBJ2-5, with 8 bases aligning to TRBD2. The CDR3 is 16 amino acids. Trimming at V came to 2 bases and at J to 4 bases, leaving 9 bases not matched to a gene. Looked up from germline, CDR1 is SGHAT and CDR2 is FQNNGV. The CDR3 sequence is CASSLMKSRGGETQYF. The CDR3, as DNA: TGTGCCAGCAGCTTAATGAAGTCCCGGGGGGGAGAGACCCAGTACTTC.

The rearrangement uses TRBV3-1 (or the pseudogene TRBV3-2) and TRBJ2-7; 7 positions agree with TRBD2. This CDR3 contains 15 residues. Germline V lookup: CDR1 LGHDT, CDR2 YNNKEL (reference sequence). V was clipped by 1 base and J by 4 bases; unmatched bases: 7. The CDR3 here is CASSQATSARYEQYF. DNA for the CDR3: TGTGCCAGCAGCCAAGCAACTAGCGCCCGTTACGAGCAGTACTTC.

The rearrangement uses TRBV9 and TRBJ2-2; 7 bases map to TRBD1. The V gene's germline CDR1 is SGDLS and CDR2 YYNGEE. The CDR3 is 15 residues long. V was clipped by 0 bases and J by 6 bases; unmatched bases: 5. The CDR3 sequence is CASSVAGQGAGELFF. CDR3 DNA: TGTGCCAGCAGCGTAGCTGGGCAGGGGGCCGGGGAGCTGTTTTTT.